The sequence of this T cell receptor beta chain was determined in a study of T cell clonality in common variable immunodeficiency. Study-level findings and limits: Fewer deletions and N-nucleotide insertions were reportedly seen in common variable immunodeficiency TCR beta sequences. CVID subjects shared fewer TCRbeta clones than healthy controls did. CVID subjects had higher TCRbeta clonality than healthy controls, most marked in about a third. Authors noted CVID clonality's cause needs subpopulation repertoire sequencing.

Sequenced by immunoSEQ multiplex PCR; TCRdb stores in-frame clones only, minus some. This sample has around 55,000 clones and no singletons, with about 2% in the ten largest. The CDR3 has 16 residues. CDR1 SGHNT and CDR2 YYREEE come from the germline V gene (reference sequence). The V end lost 2 bases, the J end lost 1 base, and 10 bases lay between the germline ends. This clone was counted at least ten times. What it recognizes is unknown. The CDR3 extends 3 residues past the end of the read, so its final part is completed from the germline J gene. The chain combines TRBV5-4 with TRBJ2-6; perhaps TRBD1 as D (5 bases). The sequencing input was peripheral blood mononuclear cells. This clonotype was sampled from a person aged 18 to 75 in good health. The CDR3 bases that were read are TGTGCCAGCAGCTTAAGCAGGGTATCTGGGGCCAACGTC. As protein: CASSLSRVSGANV. The full CDR3 protein is CASSLSRVSGANVLTF.